The 6 T cell receptor beta chains in this list originate from one sample, sequenced in a study of cytomegalovirus exposure and HLA in healthy donors. Primers included in the PCR were 60 Vbeta and 13 Jbeta primers. Here immunoSEQ multiplex PCR was the method, and the copy in TCRdb shows in-frame clones only, minus some. This table holds about 70,000 clones. Sequencing was done on a sample of PBMCs. The receptors derive from a woman aged 25 to 45 in good health and CMV-seronegative.

This chain connects TRBV4-2 to TRBJ2-1, with 7 bases fitting TRBD2. V lost 0 bases to trimming and J lost 4 bases; unmatched junction nucleotides: 9. The CDR3 spans 17 residues. The V gene's germline CDR1 is LGHNA and CDR2 YNFKEQ. CDR3 sequence (DNA): TGTGCCAGCAGCCAAGATCATAGAGCGGGGTTTTACAATGAGCAGTTCTTC. Translated, it gives CASSQDHRAGFYNEQFF.

The chain recombines TRBV6-5 with TRBJ1-1; 8 bases match TRBD1. The CDR3 runs 16 residues. The V gene's germline CDR1 is MNHEY and CDR2 SVGAGI. Losses at the gene ends were 2 bases for V and 2 bases for J; bases not matched to a gene: 7. CDR3 coding DNA: TGTGCCAGCAGTTACCGGCGCGGACAGGGCAACACTGAAGCTTTCTTT. It yields the protein CASSYRRGQGNTEAFF.

V usage is TRBV20-1 and J usage is TRBJ1-2; TRBD1 is a possible D gene (5 bases). Germline V gives CDR1 DFQATT, CDR2 SNEGSKA (reference sequence). The CDR3 is made up of 11 amino acids. The V and J ends lost 6 bases and 7 bases respectively, with 12 bases between them. The CDR3 coding sequence is TGCAGTGCCCCCGGGGGGAGTGGCTACACCTTC. This gives the protein CSAPGGSGYTF.

The V gene is TRBV5-6, the J gene TRBJ1-2, with a possible D match to TRBD1 (5 bases). V was trimmed by 0 bases and J by 14 bases, leaving 17 bases between them. The CDR3 sequence is 13 residues long. The germline gives CDR1 SGHDT, CDR2 YYEEEE. CDR3: CASSLGQIGPSTF. The CDR3 DNA is TGTGCCAGCAGCTTGGGACAGATAGGCCCTTCGACCTTC.

The chain recombines TRBV7-9 with TRBJ1-1, with D perhaps TRBD1 (5 bases). This CDR3 is 12 amino acids long. Trimming shortened V by 5 bases and J by 11 bases, and 15 bases separated the two germline ends. Germline CDR1 is SEHNR and CDR2 is FQNEAQ (reference sequence). The CDR3 DNA sequence: TGTGCCAGCAGCGCCCCTGACAGTTGGGCTTTCTTT. This sequence encodes CASSAPDSWAFF.

This sequence joins TRBV5-4 and TRBJ2-5; 8 nucleotides agree with TRBD1. The J segment lost 4 bases and the V segment lost 2 bases, leaving 4 bases of the junction unmatched. CDR3 length equals 14 residues. Germline V gives CDR1 SGHNT, CDR2 YYREEE (reference sequence). CDR3 loop: CASSLNRGRETQYF. CDR3 coding DNA: TGTGCCAGCAGCTTAAACAGGGGGAGAGAGACCCAGTACTTC.